Below, one TCR beta chain is given with its context. Its antigen is unknown. The data were obtained in a study of cytomegalovirus exposure and HLA in healthy donors. Study-wide results and caveats: Later work showed greater clonal expansion in HLA-associated TCR beta chains than in equally common others.

Trimming cost V 2 bases and J 9 bases; bases outside gene matches: 10. The CDR3 length is 15 residues. CDR1 and CDR2 (germline): SGDLS, YYNGEE. The PCR had 60 Vbeta and 13 Jbeta primers. Measured with immunoSEQ multiplex PCR; TCRdb has only the in-frame clones, and not every one. Among roughly 140,000 clones listed, 64% were seen once. This TCR derives from a woman aged 30 to 39 in good health and CMV-seropositive. The chain links TRBV9 to TRBJ2-1, with 8 nucleotides matching TRBD1. The sample was PBMCs. CDR3 DNA sequence: TGTGCCAGCAGCGTTACGACAGGGGTTTGGTCTGAGCAGTTCTTC. The encoded protein is CASSVTTGVWSEQFF.